This T cell receptor (beta chain) emerged from a study of T cells in localized non-small cell lung cancer. Germline lookup yields CDR1 MNHEY and CDR2 SMNVEV (reference sequence). Trimming left V 6 bases short and J 10 bases short, with 15 bases between. The CDR3 is made up of 12 amino acids. Study results and limitations: Longer overall survival associated with higher blood T cell density; shorter survival with higher adjacent-lung clonality. Because researchers sequenced only one region of the tumor, heterogeneity is still possible.

Details on this clone: Its specificity is unknown.

The repertoire was sequenced with immunoSEQ multiplex PCR; TCRdb's copy has only in-frame clones and lacks some. This sample has 90,000 to 100,000 clones; roughly 91% occur once, and the top ten carry approximately 4%. The clonotype originates from a woman between 35 and 70 years old with stage II squamous cell lung carcinoma. The chain is built from TRBV27 and TRBJ1-1; D may be TRBD1 (6 bases). Specimen: PBMCs, collected before any cancer treatment. CDR3 loop: CASRGDARGAFF. In DNA form, the CDR3 reads TGTGCCAGCAGAGGGGACGCCAGGGGAGCTTTCTTT.